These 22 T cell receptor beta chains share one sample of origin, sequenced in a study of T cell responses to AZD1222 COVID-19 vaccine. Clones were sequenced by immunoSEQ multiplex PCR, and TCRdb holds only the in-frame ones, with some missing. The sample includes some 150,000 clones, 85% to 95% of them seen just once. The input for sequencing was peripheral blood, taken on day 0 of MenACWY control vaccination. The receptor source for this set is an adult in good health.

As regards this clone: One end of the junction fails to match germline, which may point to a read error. The CDR3 loop reads CASSRPYHEQFF. For the CDR3, the DNA is TGTGCCAGCAGCCGCCCCTACCATGAGCAGTTCTTC. The rearrangement joins TRBV3-1 (or the pseudogene TRBV3-2) to TRBJ2-1, with D unresolved. CDR3 length: 12 residues. Germline-derived CDR1 and CDR2 are LGHDT and YNNKEL (reference sequence).

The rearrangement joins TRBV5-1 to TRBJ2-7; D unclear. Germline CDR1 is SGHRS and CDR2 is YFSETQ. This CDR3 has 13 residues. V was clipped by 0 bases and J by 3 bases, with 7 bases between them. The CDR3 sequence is CASSLGANYEQYF. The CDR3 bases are TGCGCCAGCAGCTTGGGGGCAAACTACGAGCAGTACTTC.

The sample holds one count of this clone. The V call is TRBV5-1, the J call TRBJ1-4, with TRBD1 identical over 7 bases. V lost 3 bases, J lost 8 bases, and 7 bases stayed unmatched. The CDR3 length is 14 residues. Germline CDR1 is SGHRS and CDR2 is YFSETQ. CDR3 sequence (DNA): TGCGCCAGCAGCTCGGGGGGGACAGTGGAAAAACTGTTTTTT. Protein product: CASSSGGTVEKLFF. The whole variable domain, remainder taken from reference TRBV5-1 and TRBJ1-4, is KAGVTQTPRYLIKTRGQQVTLSCSPISGHRSVSWYQQTPGQGLQFLFEYFSETQRNKGNFPGRFSGRQFSNSRSEMNVSTLELGDSALYLCASSSGGTVEKLFFGSGTQLSVL.

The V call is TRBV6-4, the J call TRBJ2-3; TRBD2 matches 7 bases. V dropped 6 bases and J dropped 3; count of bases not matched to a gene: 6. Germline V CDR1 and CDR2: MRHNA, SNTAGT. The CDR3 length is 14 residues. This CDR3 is CASSEGGPTDTQYF. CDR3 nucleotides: TGTGCCAGCAGCGAGGGAGGGCCGACAGATACGCAGTATTTT.

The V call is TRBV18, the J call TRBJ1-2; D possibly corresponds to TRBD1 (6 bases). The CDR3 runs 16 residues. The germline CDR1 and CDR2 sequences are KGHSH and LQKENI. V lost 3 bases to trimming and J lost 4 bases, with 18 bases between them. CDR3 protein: CASSPRTALGVYGYTF. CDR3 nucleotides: TGTGCCAGCTCACCGCGGACAGCCTTAGGGGTCTATGGCTACACCTTC.

DNA of the CDR3: TGTGCCAGCAGCTTGGCCTCCCCGGGTCAGCCCCAGCATTTT. It yields the protein CASSLASPGQPQHF. The rearrangement uses TRBV7-2 and TRBJ1-5, with unresolved D. The germline CDR1 and CDR2 sequences are SGHTA and FQGNSA. This CDR3 contains 14 residues. V was trimmed by 3 bases and J by 6 bases, leaving 12 bases between them.

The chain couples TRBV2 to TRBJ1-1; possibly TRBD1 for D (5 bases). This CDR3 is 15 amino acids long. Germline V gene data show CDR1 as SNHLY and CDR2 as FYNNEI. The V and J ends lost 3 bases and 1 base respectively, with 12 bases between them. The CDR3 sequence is CASSEGGTANTEAFF. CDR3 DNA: TGTGCCAGCAGTGAGGGAGGGACGGCGAACACTGAAGCTTTCTTT.

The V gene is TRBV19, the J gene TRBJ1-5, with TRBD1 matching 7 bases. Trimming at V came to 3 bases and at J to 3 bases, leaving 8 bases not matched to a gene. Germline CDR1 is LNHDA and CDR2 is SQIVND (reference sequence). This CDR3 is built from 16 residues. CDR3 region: CASSIDREALNQPQHF. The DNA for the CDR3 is TGTGCCAGTAGTATTGACAGGGAGGCCCTCAATCAGCCCCAGCATTTT.

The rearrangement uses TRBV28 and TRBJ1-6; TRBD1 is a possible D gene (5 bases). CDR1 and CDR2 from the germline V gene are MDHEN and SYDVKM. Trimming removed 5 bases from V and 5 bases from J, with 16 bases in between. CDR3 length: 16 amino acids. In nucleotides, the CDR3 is TGTGCCAGCAGTCCCCTGGGGGGGAGAGATAATTCACCCCTCCACTTT. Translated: CASSPLGGRDNSPLHF.

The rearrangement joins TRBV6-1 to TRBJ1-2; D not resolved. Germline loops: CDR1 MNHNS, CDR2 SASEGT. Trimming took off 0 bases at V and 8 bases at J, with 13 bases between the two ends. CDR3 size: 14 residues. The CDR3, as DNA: TGTGCCAGCAGTGAAGCCGGGTCCCTCAGGGGCTACACCTTC. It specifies CASSEAGSLRGYTF.

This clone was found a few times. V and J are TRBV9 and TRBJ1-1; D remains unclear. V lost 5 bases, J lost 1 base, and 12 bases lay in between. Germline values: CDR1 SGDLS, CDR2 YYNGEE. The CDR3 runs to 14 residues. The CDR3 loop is CASSDGRTNTEAFF. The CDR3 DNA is TGTGCCAGCAGTGACGGACGGACGAACACTGAAGCTTTCTTT.

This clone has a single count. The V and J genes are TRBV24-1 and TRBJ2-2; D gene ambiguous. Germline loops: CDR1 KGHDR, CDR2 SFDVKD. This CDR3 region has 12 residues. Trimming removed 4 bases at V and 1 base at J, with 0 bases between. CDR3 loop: CATSENTGELFF. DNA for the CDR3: TGTGCCACCAGTGAGAACACCGGGGAGCTGTTTTTT.

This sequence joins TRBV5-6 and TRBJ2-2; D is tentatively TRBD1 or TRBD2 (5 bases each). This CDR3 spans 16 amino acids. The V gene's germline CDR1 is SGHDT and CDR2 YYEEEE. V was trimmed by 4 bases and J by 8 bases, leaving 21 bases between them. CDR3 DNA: TGTGCCAGCAGCCCCCACCCCCCGGGACCGGGTGGGGAGCTGTTTTTT. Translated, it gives CASSPHPPGPGGELFF.

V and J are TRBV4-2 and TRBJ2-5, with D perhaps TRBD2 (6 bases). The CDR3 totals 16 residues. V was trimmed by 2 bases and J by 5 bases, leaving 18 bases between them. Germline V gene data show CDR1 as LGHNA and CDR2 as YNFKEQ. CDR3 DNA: TGTGCCAGCAGCCAACGGGCCGGGACTGGGGGGGAGACCCAGTACTTC. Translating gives CASSQRAGTGGETQYF.

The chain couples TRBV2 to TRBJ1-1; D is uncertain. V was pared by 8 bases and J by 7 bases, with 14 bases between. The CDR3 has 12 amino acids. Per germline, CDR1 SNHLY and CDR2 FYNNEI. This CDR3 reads CASHINLGEAFF. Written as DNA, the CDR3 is TGTGCCAGCCATATAAATCTGGGTGAAGCTTTCTTT. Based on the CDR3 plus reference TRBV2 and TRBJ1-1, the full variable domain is EPEVTQTPSHQVTQMGQEVILRCVPISNHLYFYWYRQILGQKVEFLVSFYNNEISEKSEIFDDQFSVERPDGSNFTLKIRSTKLEDSAMYFCASHINLGEAFFGQGTRLTVV.

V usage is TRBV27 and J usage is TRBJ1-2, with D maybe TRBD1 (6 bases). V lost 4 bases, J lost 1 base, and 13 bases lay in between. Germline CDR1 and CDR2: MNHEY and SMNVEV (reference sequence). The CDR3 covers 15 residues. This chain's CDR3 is CASSSYRTDNYGYTF. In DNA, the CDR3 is TGTGCCAGCAGTTCTTACAGGACAGATAACTATGGCTACACCTTC.

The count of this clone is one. CDR3 region: CASSPPPQGYNEQFF. In nucleotides, the CDR3 is TGTGCCAGCTCACCACCCCCTCAGGGTTACAATGAGCAGTTCTTC. V is TRBV18 and J is TRBJ2-1, with a tentative D call TRBD1 (5 bases). Germline V gene sequence: CDR1 KGHSH, CDR2 LQKENI. This CDR3 comprises 15 residues. V was shortened by 0 bases and J by 4 bases, with 10 bases between the two germline ends. Filled out from reference TRBV18 and TRBJ2-1, the complete variable domain reads NAGVMQNPRHLVRRRGQEARLRCSPMKGHSHVYWYRQLPEEGLKFMVYLQKENIIDESGMPKERFSAEFPKEGPSILRIQQVVRGDSAAYFCASSPPPQGYNEQFFGPGTRLTVL.

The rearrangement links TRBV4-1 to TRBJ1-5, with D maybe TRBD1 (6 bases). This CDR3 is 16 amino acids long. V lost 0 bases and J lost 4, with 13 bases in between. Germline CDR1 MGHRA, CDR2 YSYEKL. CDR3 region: CASSQEGGGANQPQHF. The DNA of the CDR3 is TGCGCCAGCAGCCAAGAAGGCGGGGGGGCGAATCAGCCCCAGCATTTT.

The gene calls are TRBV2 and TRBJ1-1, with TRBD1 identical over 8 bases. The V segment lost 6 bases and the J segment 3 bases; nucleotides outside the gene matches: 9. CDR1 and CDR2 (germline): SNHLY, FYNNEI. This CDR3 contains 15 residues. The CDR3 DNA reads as TGTGCCAGCAGCTCAGGGGGCACGAGGCACACTGAAGCTTTCTTT. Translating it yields CASSSGGTRHTEAFF.

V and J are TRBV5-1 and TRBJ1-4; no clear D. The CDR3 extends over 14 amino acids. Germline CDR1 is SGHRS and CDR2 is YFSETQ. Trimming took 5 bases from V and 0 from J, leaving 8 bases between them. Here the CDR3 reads CASSLTTTNEKLFF. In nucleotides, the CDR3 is TGCGCCAGCAGTCTGACTACAACTAATGAAAAACTGTTTTTT.

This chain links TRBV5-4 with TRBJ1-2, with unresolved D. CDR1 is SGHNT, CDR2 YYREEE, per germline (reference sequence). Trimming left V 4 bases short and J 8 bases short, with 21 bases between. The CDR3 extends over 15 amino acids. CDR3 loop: CASSVEPDAIWGYTF. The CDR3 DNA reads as TGTGCCAGCAGCGTCGAGCCAGATGCAATATGGGGCTACACCTTC.

The CDR3 coding sequence is TGTGCCAGTAGAGTAGCGGGGTGGTTGGCCGGGGAGCTGTTTTTT. Residues: CASRVAGWLAGELFF. The J gene is TRBJ2-2, the V gene TRBV19; the match to TRBD2 covers 8 bases. The CDR3 loop spans 15 amino acids. Germline V gene data show CDR1 as LNHDA and CDR2 as SQIVND (reference sequence). Trimming took 6 bases from V and 6 from J; bases not matched to a gene: 9. The whole variable domain, remainder taken from reference TRBV19 and TRBJ2-2, is DGGITQSPKYLFRKEGQNVTLSCEQNLNHDAMYWYRQDPGQGLRLIYYSQIVNDFQKGDIAEGYSVSREKKESFPLTVTSAQKNPTAFYLCASRVAGWLAGELFFGEGSRLTVL.